This T cell receptor (beta chain) was documented in a study of T cells after posttransplantation cyclophosphamide. This clone has more than one count but fewer than ten. Its antigen is currently unknown. Libraries were prepared by immunoSEQ multiplex PCR; TCRdb keeps only in-frame clonotypes and omits some of them. Here the sample spans about 19,000 clones, 74% being singletons. Cyclophosphamide on days +3 and +4 followed busulfan-fludarabine conditioning and a marrow graft. Study-wide results and limits: Later post-transplant blood repertoires were often dominated by donor CD8+ memory clones. Blood and skin or GI T cell repertoires showed limited TRB overlap. Recipient CMV seropositivity and CMV reactivation strongly tracked TRB clonality.

CDR1 and CDR2 (germline): SNHLY, FYNNEI. The V and J ends lost 6 bases and 4 bases respectively, with 9 bases between them. The CDR3 totals 12 residues. The receptor comes from a male patient between 25 and 40 years old who received an allogeneic stem cell transplant from a related donor, was CMV-positive, and had acute GVHD only. The graft donor may have contributed some T cells. This material consisted of PBMCs, taken after an allogeneic stem cell transplant with post-transplant cyclophosphamide. The V gene is TRBV2, the J gene TRBJ1-2; no clear D gene. Here the CDR3 DNA reads TGTGCCAGCAGGGAGAACGGCTATGGCTACACCTTC. Its translation is CASRENGYGYTF.